The entry that follows covers one T cell receptor beta chain sequence. The data derive from a study of blood T cell repertoires in COVID-19. The overall study: Spain, Italy and the United States supplied samples that represented acute and convalescent COVID-19. The analysed material was cDNA or gDNA that came from T cells, B-cell-depleted T cells, or PBMCs.

Per the germline V gene, CDR1 is SNHLY and CDR2 is FYNNEI. The CDR3 contains 14 residues. The V and J ends lost 3 bases and 2 bases respectively, with 9 bases between them. Per the study methods: Estimated nucleated cell counts came from reference gene primer amplification. Some clones are missing from TCRdb's copy, which holds only in-frame ones; the method was immunoSEQ multiplex PCR. The V and J calls and clone size are taken from that table; D and trimming were inferred from the DNA. This table holds some 45,000 clones, more than 75% found once. The sequenced sample consisted of peripheral blood. The chain is built from TRBV2 and TRBJ2-3; D is ambiguous. This TCR derives from a man between 65 and 85 years old with active or convalescent COVID-19. The chain's CDR3 is CASSDSQVTDTQYF. The CDR3 bases are TGTGCCAGCAGTGATTCGCAGGTCACAGATACGCAGTATTTT.